This TCR beta chain was obtained from a study of control samples from healthy donors and cancer patients. TCRdb's copy holds only in-frame clones and misses some; the assay was immunoSEQ multiplex PCR. The data contain some 76,000 clones, 89% of them singletons. V was pared by 7 bases and J by 3 bases, with 9 bases between. Germline CDR1 is SEHNR and CDR2 is FQNEAQ (reference sequence). The CDR3 totals 13 residues. V and J are TRBV7-9 and TRBJ2-2, with D possibly TRBD2 on 6 matching bases. The receptor was derived from a woman aged 45-59 years with colorectal cancer. Sequenced sample: PBMCs. CDR3 bases: TGTGCCAGCAAGGAGGGCTACACCGGGGAGCTGTTTTTT. It codes for CASKEGYTGELFF.